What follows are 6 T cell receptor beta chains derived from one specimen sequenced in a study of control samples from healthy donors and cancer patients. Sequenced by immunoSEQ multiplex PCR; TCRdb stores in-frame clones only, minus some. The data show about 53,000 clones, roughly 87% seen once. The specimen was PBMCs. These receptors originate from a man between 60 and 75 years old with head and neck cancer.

The CDR3 sequence is CASSVGVISGNTIYF. Here the CDR3 DNA reads TGTGCCAGCAGCGTAGGAGTGATCTCTGGAAACACCATATATTTT. The chain combines TRBV9 with TRBJ1-3; no firm D call. CDR3 length: 15 residues. Germline lookup yields CDR1 SGDLS and CDR2 YYNGEE. Trimming removed 0 bases from V and 0 bases from J, with 7 bases in between.

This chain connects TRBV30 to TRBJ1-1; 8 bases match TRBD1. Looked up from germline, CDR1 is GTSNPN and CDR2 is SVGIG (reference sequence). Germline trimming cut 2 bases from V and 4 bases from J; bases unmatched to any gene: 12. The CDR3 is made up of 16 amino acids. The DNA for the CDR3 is TGTGCCTGGAGTCCGACAGGGGAGGGGGGAGGCACTGAAGCTTTCTTT. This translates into CAWSPTGEGGGTEAFF.

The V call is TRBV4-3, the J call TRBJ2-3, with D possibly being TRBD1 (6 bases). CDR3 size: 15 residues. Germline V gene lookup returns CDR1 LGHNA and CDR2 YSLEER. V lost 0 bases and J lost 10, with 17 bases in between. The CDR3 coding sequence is TGCGCCAGCAGCCAAGACAGGGGTTTCTCTACGGCGCAGTATTTT. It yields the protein CASSQDRGFSTAQYF.

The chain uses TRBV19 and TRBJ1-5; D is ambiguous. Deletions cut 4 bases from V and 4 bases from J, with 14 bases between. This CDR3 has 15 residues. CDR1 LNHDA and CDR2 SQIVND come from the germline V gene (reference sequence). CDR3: CASSKKGRNNQPQHF. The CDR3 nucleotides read TGTGCCAGTAGTAAAAAGGGTCGGAATAATCAGCCCCAGCATTTT. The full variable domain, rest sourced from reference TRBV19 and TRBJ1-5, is DGGITQSPKYLFRKEGQNVTLSCEQNLNHDAMYWYRQDPGQGLRLIYYSQIVNDFQKGDIAEGYSVSREKKESFPLTVTSAQKNPTAFYLCASSKKGRNNQPQHFGDGTRLSIL.

The CDR3 loop reads CASSPPGQGVYGYTF. CDR3 DNA: TGTGCCAGCAGTCCACCGGGACAGGGGGTCTATGGCTACACCTTC. This rearrangement joins TRBV27 to TRBJ1-2, with 11 bases aligning to TRBD1. Germline CDR1 reads MNHEY; CDR2 reads SMNVEV (reference sequence). This CDR3 has 15 amino acids. The V gene end was trimmed by 5 bases and the J gene end by 4 bases; junction bases not matched to a gene: 6.

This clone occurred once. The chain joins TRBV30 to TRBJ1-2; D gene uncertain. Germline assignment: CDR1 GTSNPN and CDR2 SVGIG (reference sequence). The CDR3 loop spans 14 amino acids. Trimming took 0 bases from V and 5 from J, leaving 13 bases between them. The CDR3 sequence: CAWSVKGRFYGYTF. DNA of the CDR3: TGTGCCTGGAGTGTAAAAGGGCGGTTTTATGGCTACACCTTC.